Following are 12 T cell receptor beta chains from one sample sequenced in a study of shared clonotypes between healthy human individuals. TCRdb's table, derived via immunoSEQ multiplex PCR, lists solely in-frame clones and lacks some. The table has about 680,000 clones, 90% to 95% seen once; the top ten hold roughly 24%. Positively selected for CCR7, the CD45RO-negative cells used as naive CD8 cells excluded terminally differentiated effector memory CD45RA+ cells. The sample consisted of naive CD8+ T cells sorted from blood. All receptors derive from a young man in good health.

This clone was detected once. The chain has TRBV29-1 and TRBJ2-7, with TRBD1 matching 8 bases. The CDR3 contains 11 residues. The germline V gene encodes CDR1 SQVTM and CDR2 ANQGSEA. Trimming at V came to 5 bases and at J to 7 bases, leaving 4 bases not matched to a gene. CDR3 amino acids: CSVQGAGEQYF. In DNA form, the CDR3 reads TGCAGCGTTCAGGGGGCGGGGGAGCAGTACTTC.

V gene TRBV28 combines with J gene TRBJ2-1; a weak D match, TRBD1 (5 bases). The CDR3 is made up of 11 amino acids. The V gene's germline CDR1 is MDHEN and CDR2 SYDVKM. With 3 bases removed from V and 14 bases from J, the gap between germline ends came to 11 bases. In DNA form, the CDR3 reads TGTGCCAGCAGTTTTGGGGCACAGGAGTTCTTC. This gives the protein CASSFGAQEFF.

The chain couples TRBV5-5 to TRBJ2-7; D might be TRBD1 (5 bases). Germline V gives CDR1 SGHKS, CDR2 YYEKEE (reference sequence). V lost 4 bases and J lost 2, with 16 bases in between. The CDR3 length is 15 residues. CDR3 DNA: TGTGCCAGCAGCCAGTCCCCGTTAGGGGCCTACGAGCAGTACTTC. Translation gives CASSQSPLGAYEQYF.

The genes are TRBV2 and TRBJ1-4, with D possibly being TRBD1 (5 bases). V shed 4 bases and J shed 1 base, with 10 bases lying between them. This CDR3 has 15 amino acids. The V gene's germline CDR1 is SNHLY and CDR2 FYNNEI. As DNA, the CDR3 is TGTGCCAGCAGTGGACAGCGAAGAACTAATGAAAAACTGTTTTTT. Amino acids: CASSGQRRTNEKLFF.

Concerning this clone itself: The sample carries other DNA sequences with the same CDR3. The chain carries TRBV2 and TRBJ2-7; the D gene is possibly TRBD2 (5 bases). The germline V and J ends were trimmed by 3 bases and 2 bases, with 8 bases remaining between them. The V gene's germline CDR1 is SNHLY and CDR2 FYNNEI. The CDR3 contains 13 residues. The CDR3 region has the DNA TGTGCCAGCAGTGAGGCGGGTACCTACGAGCAGTACTTC. Translation: CASSEAGTYEQYF.

This chain connects TRBV6-5 to TRBJ2-1; 8 nucleotides match TRBD1. CDR3 length: 13 residues. Germline loops: CDR1 MNHEY, CDR2 SVGAGI. The J segment lost 6 bases and the V segment lost 5 bases, leaving 3 bases of the junction unmatched. The CDR3 protein is CASSRTGSNEQFF. CDR3 sequence (DNA): TGTGCCAGCAGTCGGACAGGGAGCAATGAGCAGTTCTTC.

J is TRBJ2-7 and V is TRBV11-2; 8 bases map to TRBD2. V gave up 4 bases and J gave up 3 bases; unmatched junction bases: 5. The CDR3 loop spans 14 amino acids. Germline loops: CDR1 SGHAT, CDR2 FQNNGV. The CDR3 here is CASSSYSGNYEQYF. In nucleotides, the CDR3 is TGTGCCAGCAGCTCTTATAGCGGGAACTACGAGCAGTACTTC.

The genes are TRBV2 and TRBJ2-7; D unclear. V was cut by 4 bases and J by 0 bases, with 16 bases left in between. The length of the CDR3 is 16 residues. CDR1 is SNHLY and CDR2 is FYNNEI in the germline V gene. CDR3 DNA sequence: TGTGCCAGCAGTGGGGATACCCTTACGGCCTCCTACGAGCAGTACTTC. Translated, it gives CASSGDTLTASYEQYF.

V is TRBV5-1 and J is TRBJ1-2; perhaps TRBD1 as D (6 bases). Trimming pared 1 base from V and 8 bases from J, leaving 15 bases between. The length of the CDR3 is 14 residues. CDR1 SGHRS and CDR2 YFSETQ come from the germline V gene. The CDR3: CASSLSVRGGGYTF. The CDR3 DNA sequence: TGCGCCAGCAGCTTGAGTGTCAGGGGAGGCGGCTACACCTTC.

Remarks on this clone: This sample also contains other DNA sequences that code for the same CDR3. V gene TRBV27 combines with J gene TRBJ2-7, with D perhaps TRBD2 (7 bases). CDR3 length: 13 residues. The germline V gene encodes CDR1 MNHEY and CDR2 SMNVEV (reference sequence). The V gene lost 3 bases and the J gene lost 2 bases, with 8 bases spanning the gap. CDR3 protein: CASSLRGPYEQYF. The CDR3 DNA is TGTGCCAGCAGTTTGCGGGGGCCCTACGAGCAGTACTTC.

J is TRBJ2-1 and V is TRBV9; D unclear. V lost 8 bases, J lost 4 bases, and 13 bases lay in between. CDR1 and CDR2 from the germline V gene are SGDLS and YYNGEE. The CDR3 has 13 residues. The chain's CDR3 is CASDLSGYNEQFF. CDR3 bases: TGTGCCAGTGACCTCTCCGGGTACAATGAGCAGTTCTTC.

This clone occurred once. This chain links TRBV5-1 with TRBJ2-1, with D tentatively TRBD1 (7 bases). The CDR3 sequence is 15 residues long. Germline V gives CDR1 SGHRS, CDR2 YFSETQ. V was shortened by 4 bases and J by 6 bases, with 17 bases between the two germline ends. CDR3 sequence reads: CASSPEGQYGNEQFF. The CDR3 nucleotides are TGCGCCAGCAGCCCGGAGGGACAGTATGGCAATGAGCAGTTCTTC.